This TCR beta chain is drawn from a study of shared T cell receptors in the human thymus. The count of this clone is one. Clones were read by immunoSEQ multiplex PCR, and TCRdb kept only the in-frame ones, dropping some. The sample has fewer than 700,000 clones, roughly 88% seen once. CDR1 and CDR2 (germline): SGHTA, FQGNSA. The CDR3 is 16 amino acids. The V gene end was trimmed by 5 bases and the J gene end by 4 bases; junction bases not matched to a gene: 9. These data also formed part of another study, on human thymus T cells. That paper adds: Apparent bias marked the V and J gene usage of thymic and blood repertoires.

V usage is TRBV7-2 and J usage is TRBJ2-1, with 9 bases lining up with TRBD2. The sample comprised thymocytes. This receptor was taken from a boy younger than two with a congenital heart defect. The CDR3 loop reads CASSPVGGRGYNEQFF. CDR3 DNA sequence: TGTGCCAGCAGCCCTGTTGGCGGGAGGGGGTACAATGAGCAGTTCTTC. Filled out from reference TRBV7-2 and TRBJ2-1, the complete variable domain reads GAGVSQSPSNKVTEKGKDVELRCDPISGHTALYWYRQSLGQGLEFLIYFQGNSAPDKSGLPSDRFSAERTGGSVSTLTIQRTQQEDSAVYLCASSPVGGRGYNEQFFGPGTRLTVL.